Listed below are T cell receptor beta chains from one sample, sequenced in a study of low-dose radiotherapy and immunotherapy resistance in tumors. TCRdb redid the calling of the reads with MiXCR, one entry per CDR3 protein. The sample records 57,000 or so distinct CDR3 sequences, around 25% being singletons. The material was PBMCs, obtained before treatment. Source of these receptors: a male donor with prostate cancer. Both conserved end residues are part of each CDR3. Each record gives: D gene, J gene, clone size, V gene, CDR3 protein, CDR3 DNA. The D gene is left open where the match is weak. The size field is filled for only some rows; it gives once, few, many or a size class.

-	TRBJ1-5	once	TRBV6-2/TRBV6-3	CASSPAGRGEAQPQHF	TGTGCCAGCAGCCCCGCCGGAAGGGGGGAAGCACAGCCCCAGCATTTT
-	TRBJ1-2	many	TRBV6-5	CASRRDARGADNYGYTF	TGTGCCAGCAGGCGAGACGCCCGGGGGGCAGATAACTATGGCTACACCTTC
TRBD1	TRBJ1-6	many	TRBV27	CASHDRGYSPLHF	TGTGCCAGCCATGACAGGGGTTATTCACCCCTCCACTTT
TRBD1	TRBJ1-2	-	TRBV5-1	CASSSGQGTNYGYTF	TGCGCCAGCAGCTCCGGACAGGGTACGAACTATGGCTACACCTTC
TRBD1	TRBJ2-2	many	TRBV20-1	CSARERSQGAGSGELFF	TGCAGTGCTAGGGAGAGATCGCAGGGGGCTGGATCCGGGGAGCTGTTTTTT
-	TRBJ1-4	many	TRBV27	CASKIRGTSTNEKLFF	TGTGCCAGCAAGATCCGTGGGACCTCAACTAATGAAAAACTGTTTTTT
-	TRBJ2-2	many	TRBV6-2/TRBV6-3	CASSPGALNTGELFF	TGTGCCAGCAGTCCGGGGGCCTTAAACACCGGGGAGCTGTTTTTT
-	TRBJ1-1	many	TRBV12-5	CASGRLEAFF	TGTGCTAGTGGTCGCCTTGAAGCTTTCTTT
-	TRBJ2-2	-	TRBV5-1	CASSLDRVRTRELFF	TGCGCCAGCAGCTTGGACAGGGTTCGGACCCGGGAGCTGTTTTTT
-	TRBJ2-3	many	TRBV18	CASSPDLAPLGTDTQYF	TGTGCCAGCTCACCCGATCTAGCGCCCTTGGGCACAGATACGCAGTATTTT
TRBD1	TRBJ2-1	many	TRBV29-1	CSVVGQGVREQFF	TGCAGCGTTGTAGGGCAGGGGGTTCGAGAGCAGTTCTTC
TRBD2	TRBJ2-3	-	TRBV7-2	CASSLAGGGAGGTDTQYF	TGTGCCAGCAGCTTAGCGGGCGGGGGGGCCGGGGGAACAGATACGCAGTATTTT
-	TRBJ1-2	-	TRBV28	CASSSHLGSLNYGYTF	TGTGCCAGCAGTTCCCACTTGGGGTCTTTGAACTATGGCTACACCTTC
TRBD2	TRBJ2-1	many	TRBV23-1	CASTSPGGPNNEQFF	TGCGCCAGCACCTCGCCGGGGGGGCCGAATAATGAGCAGTTCTTC
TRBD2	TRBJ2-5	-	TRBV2	CASHRGGAEETQYF	TGTGCCAGCCACCGCGGGGGGGCCGAAGAGACCCAGTACTTC
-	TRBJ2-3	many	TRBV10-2	CASSEKGAPPGTQYF	TGCGCCAGCAGTGAAAAAGGAGCCCCACCGGGTACGCAGTATTTT
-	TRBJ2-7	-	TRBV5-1	CASSPGQYGVRFYEQYF	TGTGCCAGCAGCCCTGGACAGTACGGCGTTCGATTCTACGAGCAGTACTTC
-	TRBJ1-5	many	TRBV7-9	CASSFGGSGNQPQHF	TGTGCCAGCAGCTTCGGGGGGTCGGGCAATCAGCCCCAGCATTTT
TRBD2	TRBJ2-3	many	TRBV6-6	CASSSLRQSLAGAEGDTQYF	TGTGCCAGCAGTTCGCTCCGGCAGTCCCTAGCGGGGGCCGAGGGGGATACGCAGTATTTT
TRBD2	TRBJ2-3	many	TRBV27	CASRKGGGRGEDTQYF	TGTGCCAGCAGGAAAGGGGGCGGGAGGGGGGAGGATACGCAGTATTTT
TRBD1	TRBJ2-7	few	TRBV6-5	CASSSDLGTGSAEQYF	TGTGCCAGCAGTTCAGACCTTGGGACAGGGTCTGCCGAGCAGTACTTC
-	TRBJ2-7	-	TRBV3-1	CASSQVQGGGEQYF	TGTGCCAGCAGCCAGGTCCAGGGAGGAGGGGAGCAGTACTTC
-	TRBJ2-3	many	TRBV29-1	CSVPTRANTDTQYF	TGCAGCGTACCCACTAGGGCGAACACAGATACGCAGTATTTT
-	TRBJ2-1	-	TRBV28	CASGPSPGLGSSYNEQFF	TGTGCCAGCGGTCCATCACCGGGACTCGGGAGCTCCTACAATGAGCAGTTCTTC
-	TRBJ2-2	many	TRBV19	CASSSQRVAGELFF	TGTGCCAGTAGTAGCCAACGGGTGGCCGGGGAGCTGTTTTTT
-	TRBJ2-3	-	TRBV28	CASSFPGSTDTQYF	TGTGCCAGCAGTTTCCCGGGTAGCACAGATACGCAGTATTTT
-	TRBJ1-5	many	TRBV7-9	CASSFQGQPQHF	TGTGCCAGCAGCTTCCAGGGGCAGCCCCAGCATTTT
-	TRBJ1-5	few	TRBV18	CASSPGEANQPQHF	TGTGCCAGCTCACCAGGAGAAGCCAATCAGCCCCAGCATTTT
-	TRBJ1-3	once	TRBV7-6	CASSLGEVGNTIYF	TGTGCCAGCAGCTTAGGAGAAGTTGGAAACACCATATATTTT
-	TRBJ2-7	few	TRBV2	CASSEAGRYEQYF	TGTGCCAGCAGCGAGGCAGGGCGATACGAGCAGTACTTC
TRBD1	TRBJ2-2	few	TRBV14	CASSPSWDRGTGELFF	TGTGCCAGCAGCCCCTCCTGGGACAGGGGCACCGGGGAGCTGTTTTTT
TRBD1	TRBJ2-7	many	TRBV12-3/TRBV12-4	CASSLVGQAPYEQYF	TGTGCCAGCAGTTTGGTCGGACAGGCCCCCTACGAGCAGTACTTC
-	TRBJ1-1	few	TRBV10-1	CASSGDPINTEAFF	TGCGCCAGCAGTGGGGACCCAATAAACACTGAAGCTTTCTTT
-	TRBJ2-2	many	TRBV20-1	CSAPTSLAGELFF	TGCAGTGCCCCGACTAGTTTGGCCGGGGAGCTGTTTTTT
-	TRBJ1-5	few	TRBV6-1	CASSYSLGYQPQHF	TGTGCCAGCAGTTACTCTCTAGGGTATCAGCCCCAGCATTTT
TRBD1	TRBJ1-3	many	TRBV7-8	CASSRPTGNSGNTIYF	TGTGCCAGCAGTCGACCGACAGGGAACTCTGGAAACACCATATATTTT
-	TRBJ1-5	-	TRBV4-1	CASSQDSGTRRTQHF	TGCGCCAGCAGCCAAGATTCGGGCACCCGCAGGACCCAGCATTTT
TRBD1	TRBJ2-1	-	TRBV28	CASRGTGVNEQFF	TGTGCCAGCAGAGGGACAGGGGTCAATGAGCAGTTCTTC
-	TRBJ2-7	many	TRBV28	CASREASGEQYF	TGTGCCAGCCGCGAGGCCTCGGGCGAGCAGTACTTC
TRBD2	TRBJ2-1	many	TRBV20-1	CSAISGTSRMGEQFF	TGCAGTGCTATTTCAGGGACTAGCAGGATGGGGGAGCAGTTCTTC
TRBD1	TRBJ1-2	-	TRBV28	CASSSPERDRNYGYTF	TGTGCCAGCAGTTCCCCCGAAAGGGACAGGAACTATGGCTACACCTTC
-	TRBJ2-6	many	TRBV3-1	CASSQSSGANVLTF	TGTGCCAGCTCCCAGAGCAGTGGGGCCAACGTCCTGACTTTC
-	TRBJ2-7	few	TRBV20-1	CSTRSQGEQYF	TGCAGTACTAGATCCCAGGGCGAGCAGTACTTC
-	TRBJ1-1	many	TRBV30	CAWSVQTLGNTEAFF	TGTGCCTGGAGTGTACAAACCCTAGGGAACACTGAAGCTTTCTTT
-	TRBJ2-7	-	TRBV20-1	CSVNPSGNYEQYF	TGCAGTGTCAATCCATCGGGAAACTACGAGCAGTACTTC
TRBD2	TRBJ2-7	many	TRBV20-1	CSARDLREIYEQYF	TGCAGTGCTAGGGACCTGCGGGAGATCTACGAGCAGTACTTC
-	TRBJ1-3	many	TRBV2	CASTGIVSGNTIYF	TGTGCCAGCACCGGGATCGTGTCTGGAAACACCATATATTTT
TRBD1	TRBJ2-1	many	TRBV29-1	CSVLGQGRGEQFF	TGCAGCGTCCTCGGACAGGGAAGGGGTGAGCAGTTCTTC